The clone carrying this TCR beta chain was observed many times. Its specificity is not known. Synthesis of cDNA used 5'RACE (with 10-nucleotide random UMIs). Every sequencing run produced over 200 million TCR-beta sequences, and the sequences from any one run covered 15-18 subjects. From the 5' RACE reads, TCRdb called clonotypes with MiXCR, one entry per CDR3 protein. The sample records over 65,000 distinct CDR3 sequences, approximately 2.8% being singletons. The data originate from a study of neurological immune-mediated disorders. Overall study results and limits: Phylogenetic grouping assigned the repertoires of 18 of 34 multiple sclerosis patients to a single related-CDR3 cluster, which may represent a signature. There was no clinical or MRI feature that was associated with the multiple sclerosis repertoire cluster.

Trimming cost V 0 bases and J 9 bases; bases outside gene matches: 11. Germline V gives CDR1 DFQATT, CDR2 SNEGSKA (reference sequence). The CDR3 has 15 residues. Material: PBMCs. This chain connects TRBV20-1 to TRBJ1-5; 7 bases map to TRBD1. This TCR was recovered from a woman between 25 and 40 years old with multiple sclerosis. CDR3 nucleotide sequence: TGCAGTGCTAGAGATGAGGCAGGGGGTCTAAGGCCCCAGCATTTT. This translates into CSARDEAGGLRPQHF.